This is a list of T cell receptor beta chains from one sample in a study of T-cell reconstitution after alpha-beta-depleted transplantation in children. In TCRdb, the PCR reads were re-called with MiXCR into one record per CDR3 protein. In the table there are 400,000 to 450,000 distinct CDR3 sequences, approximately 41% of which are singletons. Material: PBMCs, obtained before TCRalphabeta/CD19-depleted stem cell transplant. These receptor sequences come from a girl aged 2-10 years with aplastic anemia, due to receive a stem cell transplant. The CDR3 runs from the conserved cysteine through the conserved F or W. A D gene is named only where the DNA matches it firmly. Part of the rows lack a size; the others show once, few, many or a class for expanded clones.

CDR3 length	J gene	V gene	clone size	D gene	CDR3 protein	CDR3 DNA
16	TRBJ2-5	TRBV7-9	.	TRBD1	CASSHTPRDRQETQYF	TGTGCCAGCAGCCATACTCCCCGGGACAGGCAAGAGACCCAGTACTTC
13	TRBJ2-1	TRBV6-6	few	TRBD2	CASLAGGLNEQFF	TGTGCCAGCCTAGCGGGAGGTTTGAATGAGCAGTTCTTC
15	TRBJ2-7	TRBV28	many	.	CASRNIGAAVYEQYF	TGTGCCAGCAGAAATATTGGAGCGGCAGTCTACGAGCAGTACTTC
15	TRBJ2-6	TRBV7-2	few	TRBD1	CASSLDRAGANVLTF	TGTGCCAGCAGCCTTGACAGGGCTGGGGCCAACGTCCTGACTTTC
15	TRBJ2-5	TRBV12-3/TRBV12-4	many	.	CASSLGPGIQETQYF	TGTGCCAGCAGTTTGGGTCCGGGGATCCAAGAGACCCAGTACTTC
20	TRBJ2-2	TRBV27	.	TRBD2	CASSRLPKRTSGGETGELFF	TGTGCCAGCAGCAGACTACCGAAACGGACTAGCGGGGGGGAGACCGGGGAGCTGTTTTTT
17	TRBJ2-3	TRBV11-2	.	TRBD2	CASSLEASGRGRDTQYF	TGTGCCAGCAGCTTAGAAGCTAGCGGGAGAGGGAGAGATACGCAGTATTTT
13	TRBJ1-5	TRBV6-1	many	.	CASTDGRGQPQHF	TGTGCCAGCACCGACGGACGAGGTCAGCCCCAGCATTTT
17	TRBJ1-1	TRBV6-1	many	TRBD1	CASRSEMGQGQNTEAFF	TGTGCCAGCAGGTCCGAAATGGGACAGGGCCAGAACACTGAAGCTTTCTTT
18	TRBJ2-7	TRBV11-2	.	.	CASSLNGYGAGIPYEQYF	TGTGCCAGCAGCTTAAACGGTTATGGGGCAGGGATTCCCTACGAGCAGTACTTC